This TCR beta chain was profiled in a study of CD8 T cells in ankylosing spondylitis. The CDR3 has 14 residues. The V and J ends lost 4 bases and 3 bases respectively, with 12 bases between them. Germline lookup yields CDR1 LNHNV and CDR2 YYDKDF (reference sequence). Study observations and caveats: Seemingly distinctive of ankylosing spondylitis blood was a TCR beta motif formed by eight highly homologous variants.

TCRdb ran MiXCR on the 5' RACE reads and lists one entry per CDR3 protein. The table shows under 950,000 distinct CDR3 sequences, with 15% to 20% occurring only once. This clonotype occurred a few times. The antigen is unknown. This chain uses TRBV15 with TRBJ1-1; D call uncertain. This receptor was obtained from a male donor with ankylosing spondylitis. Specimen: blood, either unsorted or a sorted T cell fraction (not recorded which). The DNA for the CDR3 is TGTGCCACCAGCATAACGCCTGGGGACACTGAAGCTTTCTTT. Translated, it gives CATSITPGDTEAFF.